This T cell receptor beta chain stems from a study of shared clonotypes between healthy human individuals. Naive CD8 cells comprised CD45RO-negative, CCR7-positively selected cells, excluding terminally differentiated effector memory CD45RA+ cells. The CDR3 is 16 amino acids. In germline, CDR1 is SGDLS, CDR2 YYNGEE. The J segment lost 4 bases and the V segment lost 3 bases, leaving 11 bases of the junction unmatched. Produced via immunoSEQ multiplex PCR; TCRdb's table is partial and in-frame only. This sample has about 2.2 million clones; around 93% occur once, and the top ten carry more than 1.5%. This TCR derives from a young man in good health. Some clones in this sample may be carry-over from other donors' samples. Sequences were obtained from naive CD8+ T cells from PBMCs. The chain joins TRBV9 to TRBJ1-1, with 8 bases lining up with TRBD1. The CDR3 is CASSAGADREGTEAFF. The CDR3 DNA follows: TGTGCCAGCAGCGCTGGTGCGGACAGGGAGGGCACTGAAGCTTTCTTT.